The rows below give T cell receptor beta chains drawn from one sample of a study of blood T cell repertoires in COVID-19. TCRdb's table, derived via immunoSEQ multiplex PCR, lists solely in-frame clones and lacks some. The sample has fewer than 60,000 clones; about 81% are singletons. The sequenced material came from peripheral blood. The receptors stem from an elderly woman with COVID-19, enrolled during active disease. The CDR3 runs from the conserved cysteine through the conserved F or W. Fields, in order: clone size, J gene, D gene, V gene, CDR3 DNA, CDR3 protein. A D gene is named only where the DNA matches it firmly. For some rows the clone size is stated as once, few or many, or as a class when expanded; others skip it.

- | TRBJ2-2 | - | TRBV9 | TGTGCCAGCAGCCCCCGCTGGGGCTCGGGCGGGGAGCTGTTTTTT | CASSPRWGSGGELFF
- | TRBJ2-6 | - | TRBV5-6 | TGTGCCAGCAGCTTGGTTGGCGGCGGGGCCAACGTCCTGACTTTC | CASSLVGGGANVLTF
- | TRBJ2-1 | TRBD2 | TRBV19 | TGTGCCACGGGGCGGGAGGGCCTATACAATGAGCAGTTCTTC | CATGREGLYNEQFF
- | TRBJ1-5 | - | TRBV12-5 | TGTGCTAGTGGTTTGGTACAGGGTTACAATCAGCCCCAGCATTTT | CASGLVQGYNQPQHF
- | TRBJ2-3 | TRBD2 | TRBV6-6 | TGTGCCAGCAGTAACCTAGCGGATCTCTTATGGACGCAGTATTTT | CASSNLADLLWTQYF
- | TRBJ1-6 | TRBD1 | TRBV19 | TGTGCCAGTAGTTACTGGGACAGCAATTCACCCCTCCACTTT | CASSYWDSNSPLHF
- | TRBJ1-2 | TRBD1 | TRBV29-1 | TGCAGCGTTGGGGACAGGGGTTATGGCTACACCTTC | CSVGDRGYGYTF
few | TRBJ2-2 | TRBD2 | TRBV3-1/TRBV3-2 | TGTGCCAGCAGCCAAGACCGCCTAGCGGCCAGAACCGGGGAGCTGTTTTTT | CASSQDRLAARTGELFF
few | TRBJ1-1 | - | TRBV14 | TGTGCCAGCAGCCAAGTACCAGGTTACACTGAAGCTTTCTTT | CASSQVPGYTEAFF
- | TRBJ2-2 | - | TRBV3-1/TRBV3-2 | TGTGCCAGCAGCCATTTCATGAACACCGGGGAGCTGTTTTTT | CASSHFMNTGELFF
- | TRBJ2-3 | TRBD2 | TRBV10-1 | TGCGCCAGCAGTGGACTGGGACTAGCGGGAGGACGAGATACGCAGTATTTT | CASSGLGLAGGRDTQYF
- | TRBJ1-3 | - | TRBV7-2 | TGTGCCAGCAGCTTAGTCTCCGCGAGGTCAAGCTCTGGAAACACCATATATTTT | CASSLVSARSSSGNTIYF
- | TRBJ2-7 | TRBD1 | TRBV6-5 | TGTGCCAGCAGTTACAGGATGGGACAGAACGAGCAGTACTTC | CASSYRMGQNEQYF
- | TRBJ2-1 | - | TRBV18 | TGTGCCAGCTCACCACCCTGGTCGGGCTACAATGAGCAGTTCTTC | CASSPPWSGYNEQFF
once | TRBJ2-7 | TRBD2 | TRBV3-1/TRBV3-2 | TGTGCCAGCAGCGAAGGACTAGTAGGGTCCTACGAGCAGTACTTC | CASSEGLVGSYEQYF
- | TRBJ1-4 | TRBD1 | TRBV6-5 | TGTGCCAGCAGTAAACTCAGGGGGCCTAATGAAAAACTGTTTTTT | CASSKLRGPNEKLFF
- | TRBJ1-1 | TRBD1 | TRBV28 | TGTGCCAGCAGAGGGGACAGTACTCTGAACACTGAAGCTTTCTTT | CASRGDSTLNTEAFF
once | TRBJ1-5 | TRBD1 | TRBV19 | TGTGCCAGTAGCATGACAGGGACAAATCAGCCCCAGCATTTT | CASSMTGTNQPQHF
once | TRBJ2-5 | - | TRBV12-5 | TGTGCTAGTGGTTTGGGACAGGCGGAAGAGACCCAGTACTTC | CASGLGQAEETQYF
few | TRBJ2-7 | - | TRBV4-1 | TGCGCCAGCAGCCGAGGGACAGAGCAGTACTTC | CASSRGTEQYF
- | TRBJ2-2 | - | TRBV27 | TGTGCCAGCAGTCCCTATTCCTTGACCGGGGAGCTGTTTTTT | CASSPYSLTGELFF
- | TRBJ2-3 | - | TRBV2 | TGTGCCAGCAGTTCCCCCACCGGAGATACGCAGTATTTT | CASSSPTGDTQYF
- | TRBJ2-7 | TRBD1 | TRBV4-1 | TGCGCCAGCAGCCAAGATCGTACAGGGGGAAACTACGAGCAGTACTTC | CASSQDRTGGNYEQYF
- | TRBJ1-2 | TRBD1 | TRBV6-5 | TGTGCCAGCAGCACAACAGGGGACTATGGCTACACCTTC | CASSTTGDYGYTF
- | TRBJ2-7 | - | TRBV28 | TGTGCCAGCAGACAAGAATTCGACGAGCAGTACTTC | CASRQEFDEQYF
- | TRBJ1-6 | - | TRBV6-4 | TGTGCCAGCAGTGACTCGAGGAATTCACCCCTCCACTTT | CASSDSRNSPLHF
- | TRBJ1-5 | - | TRBV18 | TGTGCCAGCTCACCAGGGCAGGTGAGCAATCAGCCCCAGCATTTT | CASSPGQVSNQPQHF
- | TRBJ2-3 | - | TRBV5-6 | TGTGCCACCAGTGCGAGGGTGTTAGATACGCAGTATTTT | CATSARVLDTQYF
once | TRBJ1-6 | - | TRBV5-6 | TGTGCCAGCAGCCCACTACAGGGCATGGGAAGGAATTCACCCCTCCACTTT | CASSPLQGMGRNSPLHF
- | TRBJ2-4 | TRBD1 | TRBV19 | TGTGCCAGTAGTATAGAACCGGGACAGGGACCACTTGGAGCCAAAAACATTCAGTACTTC | CASSIEPGQGPLGAKNIQYF
- | TRBJ2-1 | TRBD2 | TRBV9 | TGTGCCAGCAGCGTAGATTTGGGACTAGCGTTCAATGAGCAGTTCTTC | CASSVDLGLAFNEQFF
- | TRBJ2-2 | - | TRBV25-1 | TGTGCCAGCAGTAACTCCGACTGGGTGCCCGGGGAGCTGTTTTTT | CASSNSDWVPGELFF
- | TRBJ1-1 | - | TRBV19 | TGTGCCAGTCGTCCTAATGGGGCGAGACTAGGGAACACTGAAGCTTTCTTT | CASRPNGARLGNTEAFF
- | TRBJ2-1 | TRBD2 | TRBV7-3 | TGTGCCAGCAGCTTATCGGGAGGAACCTACAATGAGCAGTTCTTC | CASSLSGGTYNEQFF
- | TRBJ2-5 | TRBD2 | TRBV2 | TGTGCCAGCAGAGCGGGAGGGCCGAGAGAGACCCAGTACTTC | CASRAGGPRETQYF
- | TRBJ2-2 | TRBD2 | TRBV24-1 | TGTGCCACCAGTGATCCTACACTAGCGGGACGCACCGGGGAGCTGTTTTTT | CATSDPTLAGRTGELFF
- | TRBJ2-1 | TRBD2 | TRBV4-2 | TGTGCCAGCAGCCAAGACTTAGCGGGAGGATACTACAATGAGCAGTTCTTC | CASSQDLAGGYYNEQFF
few | TRBJ2-1 | TRBD1 | TRBV15 | TGTGCCACCAGCAGAGATGGGGAGACAGGGGGCCTAGGTGAGCAGTTCTTC | CATSRDGETGGLGEQFF
- | TRBJ2-3 | TRBD1 | TRBV5-1 | TGCGCCAGCAGCTCGGAGCCGGGACAGGGCACAGATACGCAGTATTTT | CASSSEPGQGTDTQYF
- | TRBJ2-7 | - | TRBV11-2 | TGTGCCAGCAGCTCGGACTCCCTCGGCGAGCAGTACTTC | CASSSDSLGEQYF
- | TRBJ2-1 | - | TRBV6-6 | TGTGCCAGCAGTTACTCGCTAGTCTCCTACAATGAGCAGTTCTTC | CASSYSLVSYNEQFF
- | TRBJ1-5 | - | TRBV28 | TGTGCCAGCAGTTTTTTTCGGGGGTTGGCCAATCAGCCCCAGCATTTT | CASSFFRGLANQPQHF